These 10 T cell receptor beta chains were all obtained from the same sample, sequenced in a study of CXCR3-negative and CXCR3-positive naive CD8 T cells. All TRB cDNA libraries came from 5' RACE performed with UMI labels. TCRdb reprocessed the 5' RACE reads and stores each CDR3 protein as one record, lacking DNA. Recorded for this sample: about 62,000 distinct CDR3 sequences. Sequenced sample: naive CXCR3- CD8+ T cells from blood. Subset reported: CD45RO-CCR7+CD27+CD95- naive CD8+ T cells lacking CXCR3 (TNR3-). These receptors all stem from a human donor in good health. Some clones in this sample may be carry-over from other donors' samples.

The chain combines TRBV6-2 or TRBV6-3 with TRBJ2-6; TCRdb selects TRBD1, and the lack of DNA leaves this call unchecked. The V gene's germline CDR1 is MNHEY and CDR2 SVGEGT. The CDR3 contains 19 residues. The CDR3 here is CASSYRPRQGASGANVLTF.

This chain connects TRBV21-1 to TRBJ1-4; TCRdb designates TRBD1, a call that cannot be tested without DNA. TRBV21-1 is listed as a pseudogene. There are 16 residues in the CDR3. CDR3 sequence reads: CASSKIQAHPREKLFF.

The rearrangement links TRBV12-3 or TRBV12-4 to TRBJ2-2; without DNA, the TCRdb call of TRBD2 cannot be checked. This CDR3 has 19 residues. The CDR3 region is CASSLGGLAGAANTGELFF.

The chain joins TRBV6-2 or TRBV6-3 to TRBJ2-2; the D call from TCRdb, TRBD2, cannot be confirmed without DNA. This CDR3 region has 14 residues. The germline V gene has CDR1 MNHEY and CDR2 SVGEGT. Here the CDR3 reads CASSPPLDTGELFF.

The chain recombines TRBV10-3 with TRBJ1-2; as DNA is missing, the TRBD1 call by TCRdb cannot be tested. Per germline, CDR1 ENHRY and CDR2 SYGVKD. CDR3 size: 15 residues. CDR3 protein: CAISEEGGTNYGYTF.

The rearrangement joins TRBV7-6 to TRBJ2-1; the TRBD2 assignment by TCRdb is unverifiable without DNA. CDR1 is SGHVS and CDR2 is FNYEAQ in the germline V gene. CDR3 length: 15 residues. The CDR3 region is CASSLGGGIYNEQFF.

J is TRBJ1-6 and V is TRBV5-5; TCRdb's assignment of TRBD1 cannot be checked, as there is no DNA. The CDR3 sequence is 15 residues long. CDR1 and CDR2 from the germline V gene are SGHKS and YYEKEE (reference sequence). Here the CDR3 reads CASSLPTAYNSPLHF.

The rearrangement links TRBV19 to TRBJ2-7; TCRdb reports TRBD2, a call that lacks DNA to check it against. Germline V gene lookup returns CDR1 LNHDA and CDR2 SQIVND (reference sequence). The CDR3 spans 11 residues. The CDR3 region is CASRAGYEQYF.

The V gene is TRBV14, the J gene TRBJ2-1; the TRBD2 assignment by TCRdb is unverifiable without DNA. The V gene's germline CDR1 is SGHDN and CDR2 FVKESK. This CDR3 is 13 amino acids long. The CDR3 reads CASSQGLVPKQFF.

This chain's CDR3 is CASSVASGSDEQYF. The chain carries TRBV9 and TRBJ2-7. In germline, CDR1 is SGDLS, CDR2 YYNGEE. This CDR3 has 14 residues.